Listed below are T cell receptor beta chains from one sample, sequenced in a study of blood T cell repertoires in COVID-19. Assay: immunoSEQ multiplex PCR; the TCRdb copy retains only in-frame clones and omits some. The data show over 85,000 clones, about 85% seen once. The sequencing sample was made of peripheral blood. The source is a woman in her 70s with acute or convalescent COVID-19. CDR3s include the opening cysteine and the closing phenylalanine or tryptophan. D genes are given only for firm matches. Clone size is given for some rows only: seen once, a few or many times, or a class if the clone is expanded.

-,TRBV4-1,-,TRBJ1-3,TGCGCCAGCAGCCAAGATCGAATCTGGAGCTCTGGAAACACCATATATTTT,CASSQDRIWSSGNTIYF
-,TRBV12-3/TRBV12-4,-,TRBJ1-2,TGTGCCAGCAGTTTAAACACAGACTATGGCTACACCTTC,CASSLNTDYGYTF
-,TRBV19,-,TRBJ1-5,TGTGCCAGTAGTACCCAAAGAGATCAGCCCCAGCATTTT,CASSTQRDQPQHF
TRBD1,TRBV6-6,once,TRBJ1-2,TGTGCCAGCAGTTTACGCACCGGGACAGGAGGATATGGCTACACCTTC,CASSLRTGTGGYGYTF
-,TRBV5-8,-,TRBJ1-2,TGTGCCAGCAGCTTGTTGTCCGGACAACTCGGCTACACCTTC,CASSLLSGQLGYTF
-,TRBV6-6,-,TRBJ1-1,TGTGCCAGCACCAAGACGGTGGGCACACAGGCTGAAGCTTTCTTT,CASTKTVGTQAEAFF
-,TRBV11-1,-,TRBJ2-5,TGTGCCAGCAGTAGAGTTCAAGAGACCCAGTACTTC,CASSRVQETQYF
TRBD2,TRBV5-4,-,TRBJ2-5,TGTGCCAGCAGCTTAGCCGGCGGGGGGGCCGTTGAGACCCAGTACTTC,CASSLAGGGAVETQYF
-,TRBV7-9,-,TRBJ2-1,TGTGCCAGCAGCCCCGGGTTCGGGGTTGAGCAGTTCTTC,CASSPGFGVEQFF
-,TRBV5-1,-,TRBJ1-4,TGCGCCAGCAGCTTAGCCGATGGGCGACGGCTGTTTTTT,CASSLADGRRLFF
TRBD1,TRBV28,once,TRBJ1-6,TGTGCCAGCACCCGACAGGGGGCGCGGGATTCACCCCTCCACTTT,CASTRQGARDSPLHF
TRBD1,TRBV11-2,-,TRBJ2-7,TGTGCCAGCACCTCGAGGTGGGACAGGGCCTACGAGCAGTACTTC,CASTSRWDRAYEQYF
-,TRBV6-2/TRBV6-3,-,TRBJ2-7,TGTGCCAGCAGTTACCCCGCCTACGAGCAGTACTTC,CASSYPAYEQYF
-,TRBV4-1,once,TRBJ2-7,TGCGCCAGCAGCCAAGTTAGCACAGCGGAGAAGACCTTC,CASSQVSTAEKTF
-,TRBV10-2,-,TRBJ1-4,TGCGCCAGCGGGGGGGAATCTCATGAAAAACTGTTTTTT,CASGGESHEKLFF
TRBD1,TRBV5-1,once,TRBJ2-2,TGCGCCAGCAGCTTGGTGGGACAGGGGGCCGGGGAGCTGTTTTTT,CASSLVGQGAGELFF
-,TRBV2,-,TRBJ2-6,TGTGCCAGCTCCAAAACAATCTTCTCTGGGGCCAACGTCCTGACTTTC,CASSKTIFSGANVLTF
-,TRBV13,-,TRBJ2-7,TGTGCCAGCAGCTTAGTATCTAGACAGCTTTACGAGCAGTACTTC,CASSLVSRQLYEQYF
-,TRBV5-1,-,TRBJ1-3,TGCGCCAGCAGCTCCCAGGACTCTGGAAACACCATATATTTT,CASSSQDSGNTIYF
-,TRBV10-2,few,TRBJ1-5,TGCGCTTCCACCCTGGACAGAGGCAATCAGCCCCAGCATTTT,CASTLDRGNQPQHF
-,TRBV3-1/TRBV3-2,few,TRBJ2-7,TGTGCCAGCGGCACGTTATCCTACGAGCAGTACTTC,CASGTLSYEQYF
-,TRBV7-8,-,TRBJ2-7,TGTGCCAGCAGCCCATCGGGGAACTACGAGCAGTACTTC,CASSPSGNYEQYF
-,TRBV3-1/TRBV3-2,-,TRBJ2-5,TGTGCCAGCAGCCAACTGCCCTTTGGCGAGACCCAGTACTTC,CASSQLPFGETQYF
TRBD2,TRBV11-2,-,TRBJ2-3,TGTGCCAGCAGCCAAGCCCTAGCGGGGGCTAGCACAGATACGCAGTATTTT,CASSQALAGASTDTQYF
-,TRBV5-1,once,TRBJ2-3,TGCGCCAGCAGCTTCCGGCGGCCAGACACAGATACGCAGTATTTT,CASSFRRPDTDTQYF
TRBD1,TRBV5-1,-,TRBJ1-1,TGCGCCAGCAGCGTAGCTGGGACAGTGAACACTGAAGCTTTCTTT,CASSVAGTVNTEAFF
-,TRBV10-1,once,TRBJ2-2,TGCGCCAGCAGTGAAGCAGGGCCGTCCGGGGAGCTGTTTTTT,CASSEAGPSGELFF
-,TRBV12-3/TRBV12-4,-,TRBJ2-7,TGTGCCAGCAGTTTAAGTCAGGGCTACGAGCAGTACTTC,CASSLSQGYEQYF
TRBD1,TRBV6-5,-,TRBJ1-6,TGTGCCAGCACCCTGACAGGGTCGGATCCACCCCTCCACTTT,CASTLTGSDPPLHF
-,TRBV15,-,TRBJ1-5,TGTGCCACCAGCAGGGAGGGGATCGGTCAGCCCCAGCATTTT,CATSREGIGQPQHF
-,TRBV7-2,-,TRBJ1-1,TGTGCCAGCAGCTCCCGGGGGGTGGGGAACACTGAAGCTTTCTTT,CASSSRGVGNTEAFF
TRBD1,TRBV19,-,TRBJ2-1,TGTGCCAGTAGTATAGGGGACAGTTTAGGGCAGTTCTTC,CASSIGDSLGQFF
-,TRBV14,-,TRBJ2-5,TGTGCCAGCAGCCGCGGGGGCGTAGAGACCCAGTACTTC,CASSRGGVETQYF
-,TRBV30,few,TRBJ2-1,TGTGCCTGGAGTGTCGGCTGGAGGGATGAGCAGTTCTTC,CAWSVGWRDEQFF
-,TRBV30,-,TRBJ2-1,TGTGCCTGGAACGGAGCGGAGGTCAACGAGCAGTTCTTC,CAWNGAEVNEQFF
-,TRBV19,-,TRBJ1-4,TGTGCCAGTAGTATATCCCGGGCCCAGAAGGGGAAACTGTTTTTT,CASSISRAQKGKLFF
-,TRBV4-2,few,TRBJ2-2,TGTGCCAGCAGCCAAGATACCCGCGCCGGGGAGCTGTTTTTT,CASSQDTRAGELFF
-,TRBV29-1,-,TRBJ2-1,TGCAGCGGCGGGGACGGCTACAATGAGCAGTTCTTC,CSGGDGYNEQFF
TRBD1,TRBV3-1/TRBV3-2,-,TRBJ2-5,TGTGCCAGCAGCCTTCTGACAGGGGGGACCCAGTACTTC,CASSLLTGGTQYF
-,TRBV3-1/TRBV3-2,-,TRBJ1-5,TGTGCCAGCAGCCAAGGTCGCAGGGGCGAAGATTATAGCAATCAGCCCCAGCATTTT,CASSQGRRGEDYSNQPQHF
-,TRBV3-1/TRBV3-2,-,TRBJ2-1,TGTGCCAGCAGCCAAGGCGCAGGGGAAGATGAGCAGTTCTTC,CASSQGAGEDEQFF
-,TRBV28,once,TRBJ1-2,TGTGCCAGCAGTTTCTCCAACTATGGCTACACCTTC,CASSFSNYGYTF
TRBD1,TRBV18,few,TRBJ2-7,TGTGCCAGCTCACTCTTTCCCGGGACAGGGAACGAGCAGTACTTC,CASSLFPGTGNEQYF
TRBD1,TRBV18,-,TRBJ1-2,TGTGCCAGCTCACCTGACAGGGGCTATGGCTACACCTTC,CASSPDRGYGYTF
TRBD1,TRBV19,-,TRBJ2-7,TGTGCCACACAGGGGAGATACGAGCAGTACTTC,CATQGRYEQYF
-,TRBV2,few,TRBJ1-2,TGTGCCAGCGCTAGAGCAGGGTATGGCTACACCTTC,CASARAGYGYTF
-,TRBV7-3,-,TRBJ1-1,TGTGCCAGCAGCCGAGCCGGACAGAACACTGAAGCTTTCTTT,CASSRAGQNTEAFF
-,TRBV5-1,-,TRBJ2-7,TGCGCCAGCAGCCGGGGGACGGTCGAGCACGAGCAGTACTTC,CASSRGTVEHEQYF
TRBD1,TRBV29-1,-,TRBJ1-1,TGCAGCGTCCTACAGGGGGCAAACACTGAAGCTTTCTTT,CSVLQGANTEAFF
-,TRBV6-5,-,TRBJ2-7,TGTGCCAGCAGGTTTCAGGAGGACTTCTACGAGCAGTACTTC,CASRFQEDFYEQYF
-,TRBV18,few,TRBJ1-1,TGTGCCAGCTCAACCCGGGACACCACTGAAGCTTTCTTT,CASSTRDTTEAFF
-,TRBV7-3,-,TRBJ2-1,TGTGCCAGCAGCCAGGGGAATGAGCAGTTCTTC,CASSQGNEQFF
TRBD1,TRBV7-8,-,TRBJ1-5,TGTGCCAGCAGCCCCGGGACAGGGGGCATGAGCAATCAGCCCCAGCATTTT,CASSPGTGGMSNQPQHF